The 14 T cell receptor beta chains below come from one sample, sequenced in a study of cytomegalovirus exposure and HLA in healthy donors listed by TCRdb under 2017. Library preparation used the immunoSEQ multiplex PCR assay. For the multiplex PCR, a mixture combining 60 forward primers for TCR Vbeta segments and 13 reverse primers for TCR Jbeta segments was used. This is the immuneACCESS table as TCRdb keeps it, with only in-frame sequences that have V and J called. A part of the clones is gone; compared with another copy, unresolved V genes explain less than half, and the rest is unexplained. The table for this sample lists approximately 110,000 clones; around 80% of them were counted only once. The ten largest clones add up to approximately 0.22% of the sample. Sample: PBMCs. Every receptor here comes from a man between 45 and 60 years old in good health and CMV-seronegative.

The rearrangement joins TRBV5-4 to TRBJ2-3, with D tentatively TRBD2 (6 bases). Per germline, CDR1 SGHNT and CDR2 YYREEE (reference sequence). The CDR3 runs 15 residues. Trimming stripped 3 bases from V and 2 bases from J, with 13 bases between. CDR3 DNA sequence: TGTGCCAGCAGCTCCCAGCGGGTCCCCACAGATACGCAGTATTTT. Its protein product is CASSSQRVPTDTQYF.

Worth noting for this clone: At one end the junction does not follow the germline gene, possibly because of a read error. The V call is TRBV7-7, the J call TRBJ2-5; D remains ambiguous. The CDR3 consists of 11 residues. CDR1 is SSHAT and CDR2 is FNYEAQ in the germline V gene (reference sequence). CDR3 loop: CASSAGETQYF. The DNA of the CDR3 is TGTGCTAGCAGCGCCGGAGAGACCCAGTACTTC. Combining the CDR3 with reference TRBV7-7 and TRBJ2-5 gives the whole variable domain GAGVSQSPRYKVTKRGQDVTLRCDPISSHATLYWYQQALGQGPEFLTYFNYEAQPDKSGLPSDRFSAERPEGSISTLTIQRTEQRDSAMYRCASSAGETQYFGPGTRLLVL.

The genes are TRBV2 and TRBJ2-1; a possible D gene is TRBD2 (5 bases). Trimming removed 3 bases at V and 10 bases at J, with 19 bases between. CDR3 size: 15 residues. Germline CDR1 SNHLY, CDR2 FYNNEI. This CDR3 reads CASSDPATNRGEQFF. The CDR3 bases are TGTGCCAGCAGTGACCCCGCGACTAATCGGGGAGAGCAGTTCTTC.

This chain uses TRBV7-9 with TRBJ2-7; perhaps TRBD2 as D (6 bases). The germline V gene encodes CDR1 SEHNR and CDR2 FQNEAQ (reference sequence). The CDR3 contains 14 residues. The ends were cut back, 5 bases at V and 4 bases at J, with 15 bases in the middle. CDR3 loop: CASSLGLKIYEQYF. The CDR3 DNA sequence: TGTGCCAGCAGCCTAGGACTAAAAATATACGAGCAGTACTTC. The entire variable domain, with the rest obtained from reference TRBV7-9 and TRBJ2-7, is as follows: DTGVSQNPRHKITKRGQNVTFRCDPISEHNRLYWYRQTLGQGPEFLTYFQNEAQLEKSRLLSDRFSAERPKGSFSTLEIQRTEQGDSAMYLCASSLGLKIYEQYFGPGTRLTVT.

This chain connects TRBV7-9 to TRBJ2-5; tentatively, D is TRBD2 (7 bases). CDR1 and CDR2 from the germline V gene are SEHNR and FQNEAQ (reference sequence). CDR3 size: 17 residues. The V end was cut by 1 base, the J end by 6 bases, with 21 bases between. CDR3 amino acids: CASSLVGGGIERKTQYF. In DNA, the CDR3 is TGTGCCAGCAGCTTAGTAGGGGGGGGAATCGAAAGGAAGACCCAGTACTTC.

This chain uses TRBV6-5 with TRBJ2-2; D perhaps matches TRBD2 (5 bases). Trimming took 1 base from V and 4 from J, leaving 10 bases between them. Germline-derived CDR1 and CDR2 are MNHEY and SVGAGI. This CDR3 spans 15 amino acids. The CDR3 nucleotides read TGTGCCAGCAGTTACTGGCTAGAGGGCACCGGGGAGCTGTTTTTT. This gives the protein CASSYWLEGTGELFF.

The J gene is TRBJ1-1, the V gene TRBV5-4, with 8 positions matching TRBD1. There are 16 residues in the CDR3. With 4 bases clipped from V and 2 bases from J, the junction kept 10 bases outside the gene matches. Looked up from germline, CDR1 is SGHNT and CDR2 is YYREEE (reference sequence). The CDR3 spells CASSPRGQGGNTEAFF. Written as DNA, the CDR3 is TGTGCCAGCAGCCCCCGTGGACAGGGCGGAAACACTGAAGCTTTCTTT.

V usage is TRBV19 and J usage is TRBJ1-5, with 9 bases identical to TRBD1. J lost 3 bases, V lost 3 bases, and 9 bases had no gene match. CDR3 length: 17 residues. CDR1 LNHDA and CDR2 SQIVND come from the germline V gene (reference sequence). CDR3 sequence (DNA): TGTGCCAGTAGTATCTTAGGGACAGGGCAAAACAATCAGCCCCAGCATTTT. It encodes CASSILGTGQNNQPQHF.

The V and J genes are TRBV5-1 and TRBJ1-6; possibly TRBD1 for D (6 bases). The CDR3 covers 16 residues. The V gene's germline CDR1 is SGHRS and CDR2 YFSETQ. V was cut by 0 bases and J by 9 bases, with 16 bases left in between. CDR3 loop: CASSLAQSGVGSPLHF. DNA of the CDR3: TGCGCCAGCAGCTTGGCTCAATCAGGGGTCGGTTCACCCCTCCACTTT.

V usage is TRBV13 and J usage is TRBJ2-7; D uncertain. The ends were cut back, 2 bases at V and 2 bases at J, with 16 bases in the middle. CDR3 size: 16 residues. Germline CDR1 reads PRHDT; CDR2 reads FYEKMQ (reference sequence). CDR3 residues: CASSLCEEFRTYEQYF. CDR3 DNA: TGTGCCAGCAGCTTATGTGAGGAATTCAGAACCTACGAGCAGTACTTC.

This sequence joins TRBV14 and TRBJ2-3, with D uncertain. V lost 4 bases and J lost 5, with 13 bases in between. Germline-derived CDR1 and CDR2 are SGHDN and FVKESK. CDR3 size: 14 residues. CDR3 DNA sequence: TGTGCCAGCAGCCTCTTCGGCGGAAGAGATACGCAGTATTTT. This gives the protein CASSLFGGRDTQYF.

V gene TRBV7-3 combines with J gene TRBJ2-1; the match to TRBD2 covers 13 bases. With 5 bases clipped from V and 7 bases from J, the junction kept 5 bases outside the gene matches. The CDR3 spans 15 residues. The V gene's germline CDR1 is SGHTA and CDR2 FQGTGA. The CDR3, as DNA: TGTGCCAGCAGCCGCAGGACTAGCGGGAGAAATGAGCAGTTCTTC. Translation gives CASSRRTSGRNEQFF. Supplemented by reference TRBV7-3 and TRBJ2-1, the full variable domain reads GAGVSQTPSNKVTEKGKYVELRCDPISGHTALYWYRQSLGQGPEFLIYFQGTGAADDSGLPNDRFFAVRPEGSVSTLKIQRTERGDSAVYLCASSRRTSGRNEQFFGPGTRLTVL.

J is TRBJ2-2 and V is TRBV5-1; TRBD2 matches 8 bases. J was trimmed by 2 bases and V by 1 base; bases with no gene match: 13. The CDR3 length is 19 residues. Germline CDR1 is SGHRS and CDR2 is YFSETQ. CDR3 amino acids: CASSLPSQSSGLNTGELFF. The CDR3 bases are TGCGCCAGCAGCTTGCCCTCCCAATCTAGCGGGTTAAACACCGGGGAGCTGTTTTTT.

The chain employs TRBV30 and TRBJ1-6; the D is unclear. The CDR3 is 12 amino acids. V gave up 7 bases and J gave up 7 bases, with 11 bases separating them. Looked up from germline, CDR1 is GTSNPN and CDR2 is SVGIG (reference sequence). The CDR3 loop is CASSSGNSPLHF. In DNA, the CDR3 is TGTGCCTCTTCCTCCGGGAATTCACCCCTCCACTTT.